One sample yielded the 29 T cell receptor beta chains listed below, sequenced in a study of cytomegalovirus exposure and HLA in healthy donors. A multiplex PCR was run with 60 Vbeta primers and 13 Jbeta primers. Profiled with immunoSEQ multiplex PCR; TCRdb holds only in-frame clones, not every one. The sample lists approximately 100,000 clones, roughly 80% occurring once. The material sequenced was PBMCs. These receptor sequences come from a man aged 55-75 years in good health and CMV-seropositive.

The CDR3 is CASSLAGGGADIQYF. The CDR3 DNA reads as TGTGCCAGCAGCTTGGCGGGCGGGGGGGCGGACATTCAGTACTTC. This chain joins TRBV7-3 and TRBJ2-4; TRBD2 matches 9 bases. The CDR3 runs 15 residues. Looked up from germline, CDR1 is SGHTA and CDR2 is FQGTGA. Unmatched junction bases numbered 8, after V lost 3 bases and J lost 8 bases.

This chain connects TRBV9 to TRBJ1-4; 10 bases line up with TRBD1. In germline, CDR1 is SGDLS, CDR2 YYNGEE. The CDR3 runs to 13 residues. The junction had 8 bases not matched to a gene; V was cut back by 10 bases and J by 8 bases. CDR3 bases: TGTGCCGGCGGGGGACAGGGGCAGGAAAAACTGTTTTTT. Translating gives CAGGGQGQEKLFF.

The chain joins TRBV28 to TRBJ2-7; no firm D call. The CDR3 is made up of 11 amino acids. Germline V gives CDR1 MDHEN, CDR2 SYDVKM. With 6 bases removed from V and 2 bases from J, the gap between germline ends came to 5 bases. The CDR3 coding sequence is TGTGCCAGCAGCAAAACCTACGAGCAGTACTTC. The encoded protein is CASSKTYEQYF. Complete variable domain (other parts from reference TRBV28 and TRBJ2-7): DVKVTQSSRYLVKRTGEKVFLECVQDMDHENMFWYRQDPGLGLRLIYFSYDVKMKEKGDIPEGYSVSREKKERFSLILESASTNQTSMYLCASSKTYEQYFGPGTRLTVT.

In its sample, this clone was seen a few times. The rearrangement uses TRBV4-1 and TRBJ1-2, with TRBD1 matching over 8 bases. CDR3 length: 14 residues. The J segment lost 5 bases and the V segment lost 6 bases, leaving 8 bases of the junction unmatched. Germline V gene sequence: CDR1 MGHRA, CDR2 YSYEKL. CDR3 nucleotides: TGCGCCAGCAGGGACGCACAGGGGGGTTATGGCTACACCTTC. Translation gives CASRDAQGGYGYTF.

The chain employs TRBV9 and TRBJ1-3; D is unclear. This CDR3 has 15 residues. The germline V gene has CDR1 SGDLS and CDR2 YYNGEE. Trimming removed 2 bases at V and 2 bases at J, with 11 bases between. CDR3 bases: TGTGCCAGCAGCGTTAACAGTCGGCCTGGAAACACCATATATTTT. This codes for CASSVNSRPGNTIYF.

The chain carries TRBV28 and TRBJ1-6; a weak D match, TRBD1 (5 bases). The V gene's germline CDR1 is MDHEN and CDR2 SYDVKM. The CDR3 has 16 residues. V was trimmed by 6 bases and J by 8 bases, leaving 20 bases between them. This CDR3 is CASSTPSGVGDSPLHF. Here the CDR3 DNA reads TGTGCCAGCAGCACCCCTTCGGGGGTTGGGGATTCACCCCTCCACTTT.

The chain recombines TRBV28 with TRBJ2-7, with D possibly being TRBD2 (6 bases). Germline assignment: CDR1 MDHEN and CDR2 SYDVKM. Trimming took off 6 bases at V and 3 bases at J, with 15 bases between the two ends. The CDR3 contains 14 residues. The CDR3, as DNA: TGTGCCAGCAGCCGAGGCGGGGAATTCTACGAGCAGTACTTC. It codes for CASSRGGEFYEQYF.

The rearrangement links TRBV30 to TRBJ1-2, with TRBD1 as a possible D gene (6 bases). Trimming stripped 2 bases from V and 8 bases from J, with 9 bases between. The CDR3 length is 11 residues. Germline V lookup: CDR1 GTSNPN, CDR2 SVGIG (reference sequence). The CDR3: CAWSTRGGYTF. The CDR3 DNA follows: TGTGCCTGGAGTACCAGGGGAGGCTACACCTTC.

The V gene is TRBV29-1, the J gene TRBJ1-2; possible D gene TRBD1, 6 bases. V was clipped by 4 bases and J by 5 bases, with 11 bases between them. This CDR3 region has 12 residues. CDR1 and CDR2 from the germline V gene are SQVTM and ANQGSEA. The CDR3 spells CSVVRQVYGYTF. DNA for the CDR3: TGCAGCGTTGTTCGACAGGTTTATGGCTACACCTTC.

The CDR3 coding sequence is TGTGCCAGCAGTTTATCGAGGTCGGGGGAGCAGTACTTC. Amino acids: CASSLSRSGEQYF. The V and J genes are TRBV27 and TRBJ2-7, with D maybe TRBD2 (5 bases). The CDR3 extends over 13 amino acids. Trimming took off 0 bases at V and 7 bases at J, with 10 bases between the two ends. Germline values: CDR1 MNHEY, CDR2 SMNVEV (reference sequence).

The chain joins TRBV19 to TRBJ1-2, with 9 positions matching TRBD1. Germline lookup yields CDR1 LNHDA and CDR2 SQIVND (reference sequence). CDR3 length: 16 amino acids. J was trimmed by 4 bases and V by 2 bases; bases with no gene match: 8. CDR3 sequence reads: CASSIKGQGHLYGYTF. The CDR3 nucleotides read TGTGCCAGTAGTATAAAGGGACAGGGACACCTCTATGGCTACACCTTC.

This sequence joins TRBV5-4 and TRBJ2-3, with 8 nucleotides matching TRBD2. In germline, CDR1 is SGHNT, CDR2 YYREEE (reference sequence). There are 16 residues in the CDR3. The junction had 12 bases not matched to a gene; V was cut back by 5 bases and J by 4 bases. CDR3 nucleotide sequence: TGTGCCAGCAGACCCAGTAGCGGGGTCAGGGCAGATACGCAGTATTTT. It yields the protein CASRPSSGVRADTQYF.

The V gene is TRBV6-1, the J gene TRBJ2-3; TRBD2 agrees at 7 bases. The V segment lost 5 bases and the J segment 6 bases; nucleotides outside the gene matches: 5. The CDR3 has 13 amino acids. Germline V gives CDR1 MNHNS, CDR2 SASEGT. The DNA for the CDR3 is TGTGCCAGCAGTCCCCGGGGAGGGGATACGCAGTATTTT. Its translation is CASSPRGGDTQYF.

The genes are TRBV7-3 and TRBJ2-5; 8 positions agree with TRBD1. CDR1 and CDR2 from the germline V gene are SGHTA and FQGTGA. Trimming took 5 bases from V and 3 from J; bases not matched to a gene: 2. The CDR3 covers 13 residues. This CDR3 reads CASSRTGKETQYF. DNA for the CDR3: TGTGCCAGCAGCCGGACAGGGAAAGAGACCCAGTACTTC.

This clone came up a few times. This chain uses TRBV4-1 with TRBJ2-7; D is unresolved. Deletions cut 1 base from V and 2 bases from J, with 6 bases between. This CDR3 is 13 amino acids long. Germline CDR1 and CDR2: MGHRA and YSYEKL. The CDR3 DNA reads TGCGCCAGCAGCCAAGGACGGGCCTACGAGCAGTACTTC. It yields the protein CASSQGRAYEQYF.

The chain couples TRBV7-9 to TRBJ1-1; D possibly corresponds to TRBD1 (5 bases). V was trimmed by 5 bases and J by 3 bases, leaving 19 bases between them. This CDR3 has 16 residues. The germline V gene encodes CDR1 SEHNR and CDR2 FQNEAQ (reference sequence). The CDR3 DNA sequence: TGTGCCAGCAGCGCCGAGGGCGGGGCTACTTACACTGAAGCTTTCTTT. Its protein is CASSAEGGATYTEAFF.

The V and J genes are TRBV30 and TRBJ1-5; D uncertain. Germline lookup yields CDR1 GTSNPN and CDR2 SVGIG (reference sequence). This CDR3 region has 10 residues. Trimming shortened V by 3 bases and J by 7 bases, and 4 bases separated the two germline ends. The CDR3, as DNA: TGTGCCTGGAGCCAACAGCCCCAGCATTTT. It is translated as CAWSQQPQHF.

The CDR3 is CASSDPSGGAHEQFF. The CDR3 coding sequence is TGTGCCAGCAGCGACCCTAGCGGGGGGGCACATGAGCAGTTCTTC. The rearrangement joins TRBV9 to TRBJ2-1, with 12 nucleotides matching TRBD2. This CDR3 spans 15 amino acids. From germline, CDR1 is SGDLS and CDR2 YYNGEE. With 3 bases clipped from V and 8 bases from J, the junction kept 6 bases outside the gene matches.

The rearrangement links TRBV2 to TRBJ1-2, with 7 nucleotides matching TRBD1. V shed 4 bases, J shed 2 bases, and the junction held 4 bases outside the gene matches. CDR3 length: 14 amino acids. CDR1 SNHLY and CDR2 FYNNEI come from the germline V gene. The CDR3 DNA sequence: TGTGCCAGCAGTGTGGCAGGGGGGAACTATGGCTACACCTTC. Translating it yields CASSVAGGNYGYTF.

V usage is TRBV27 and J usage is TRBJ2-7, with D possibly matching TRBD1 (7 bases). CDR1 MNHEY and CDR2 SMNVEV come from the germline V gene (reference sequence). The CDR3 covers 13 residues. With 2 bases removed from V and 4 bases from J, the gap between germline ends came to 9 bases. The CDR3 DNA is TGTGCCAGCAGTTTACCAGGGGGGTACGAGCAGTACTTC. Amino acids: CASSLPGGYEQYF.

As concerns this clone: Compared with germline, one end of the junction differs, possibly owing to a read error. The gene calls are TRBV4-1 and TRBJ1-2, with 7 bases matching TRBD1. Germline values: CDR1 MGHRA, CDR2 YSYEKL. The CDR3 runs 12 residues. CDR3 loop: CASSQDGDRFYF. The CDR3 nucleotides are TGCGCCAGCAGCCAAGATGGGGACAGATTCTACTTC.

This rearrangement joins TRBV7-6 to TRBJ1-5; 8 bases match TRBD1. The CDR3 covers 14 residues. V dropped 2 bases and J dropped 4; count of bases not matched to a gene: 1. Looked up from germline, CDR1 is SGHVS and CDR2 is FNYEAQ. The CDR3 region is CASSLQGANQPQHF. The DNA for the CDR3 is TGTGCCAGCAGCTTACAGGGGGCGAATCAGCCCCAGCATTTT.

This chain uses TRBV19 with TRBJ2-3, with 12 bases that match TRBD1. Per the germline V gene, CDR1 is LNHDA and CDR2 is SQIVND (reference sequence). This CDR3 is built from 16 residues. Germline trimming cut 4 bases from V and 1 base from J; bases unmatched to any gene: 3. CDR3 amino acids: CASSTGTGGGTDTQYF. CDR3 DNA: TGTGCCAGTAGTACCGGGACAGGGGGCGGCACAGATACGCAGTATTTT.

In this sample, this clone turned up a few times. CDR3 protein: CASRPTSGGNTGELFF. The CDR3 coding sequence is TGTGCCAGCAGGCCCACTAGCGGGGGAAACACCGGGGAGCTGTTTTTT. The rearrangement joins TRBV6-6 to TRBJ2-2; 11 bases map to TRBD2. This CDR3 contains 16 residues. Unmatched junction bases numbered 5, after V lost 6 bases and J lost 2 bases. The V gene's germline CDR1 is MNHNY and CDR2 SVGAGI (reference sequence).

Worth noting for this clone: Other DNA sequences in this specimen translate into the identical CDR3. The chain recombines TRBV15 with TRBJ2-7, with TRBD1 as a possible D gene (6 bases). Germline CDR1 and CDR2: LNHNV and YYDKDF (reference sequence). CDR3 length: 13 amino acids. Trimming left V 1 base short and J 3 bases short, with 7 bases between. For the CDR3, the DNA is TGTGCCACCAGCAGAGTGGACAGCTACGAGCAGTACTTC. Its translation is CATSRVDSYEQYF.

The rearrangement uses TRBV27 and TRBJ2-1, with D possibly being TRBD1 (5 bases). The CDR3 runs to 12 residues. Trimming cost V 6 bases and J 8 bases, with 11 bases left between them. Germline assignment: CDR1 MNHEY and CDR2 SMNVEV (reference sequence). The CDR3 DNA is TGTGCCAGCAGCCGGATACAGGATGAGCAGTTCTTC. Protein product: CASSRIQDEQFF.

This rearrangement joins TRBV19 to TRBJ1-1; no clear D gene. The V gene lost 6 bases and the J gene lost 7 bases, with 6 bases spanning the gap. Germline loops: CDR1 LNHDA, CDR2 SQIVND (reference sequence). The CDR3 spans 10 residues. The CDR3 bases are TGTGCCAGTAGGTCCGGTGAAGCTTTCTTT. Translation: CASRSGEAFF.

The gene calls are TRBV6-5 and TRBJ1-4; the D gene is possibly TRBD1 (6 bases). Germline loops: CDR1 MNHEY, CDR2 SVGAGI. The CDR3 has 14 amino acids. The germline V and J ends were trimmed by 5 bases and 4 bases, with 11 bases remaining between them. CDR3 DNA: TGTGCCAGCAGTGCCAGGGGCTTTAATGAAAAACTGTTTTTT. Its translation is CASSARGFNEKLFF.

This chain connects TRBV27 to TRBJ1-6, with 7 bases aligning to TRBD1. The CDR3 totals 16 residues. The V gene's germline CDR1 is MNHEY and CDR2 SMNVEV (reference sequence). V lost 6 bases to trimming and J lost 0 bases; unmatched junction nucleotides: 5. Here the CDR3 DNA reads TGTGCCAGCAGGACAGGGCGGGGCTCCTATAATTCACCCCTCCACTTT. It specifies CASRTGRGSYNSPLHF.